Listed below are T cell receptor beta chains from one sample, sequenced in a study of cytomegalovirus exposure and HLA in healthy donors. This table comes from immunoSEQ multiplex PCR, and its TCRdb copy is limited to in-frame clones, with some not included. The sample records some 140,000 clones, approximately 71% being singletons. Input material: PBMCs. The receptor set was obtained from a woman aged 60-70 years in good health and CMV-seronegative. Each CDR3 is given with its conserved first and last residue. D genes are given only for firm matches. The size entry is marked missing in some rows and otherwise reads once, few, many or a size class.

TGTGCCAGCAGCTTAGGCGGGGGCAATCAAGAGACCCAGTACTTC	CASSLGGGNQETQYF	NA	15	TRBV7-3	TRBJ2-5	NA
TGTGCCAGCAGCTTGACAGGGGCAACAGATACGCAGTATTTT	CASSLTGATDTQYF	TRBD1	14	TRBV11-3	TRBJ2-3	NA
TGTGCCAGCAGTTCTCGAGGGGGTACCGGGGAGCTGTTTTTT	CASSSRGGTGELFF	NA	14	TRBV27	TRBJ2-2	once
TGTGCCAGCAGCTTGAGACAGGGGGCCCCGACAGAGACCCAGTACTTC	CASSLRQGAPTETQYF	TRBD1	16	TRBV7-6	TRBJ2-5	NA
TGCGCCAGCGCCCCCGGACTAGCGGGGCCCTACGAGCAGTACTTC	CASAPGLAGPYEQYF	TRBD2	15	TRBV10-1	TRBJ2-7	NA
TGTGCCACCAGCAGAGATAACAGGGCGACAGATACGCAGTATTTT	CATSRDNRATDTQYF	NA	15	TRBV15	TRBJ2-3	NA
TGTGCCAGTAGTCCCCCGGCGGCCGAGCAGTACTTC	CASSPPAAEQYF	NA	12	TRBV19	TRBJ2-7	NA
TGTGCCTGGAGTGTTGCAGGGCAAATATTCTTC	CAWSVAGQIFF	NA	11	TRBV30	TRBJ2-1	NA
TGTGCCATCAGTGGACAGCAAAATCAGCCCCAGCATTTT	CAISGQQNQPQHF	NA	13	TRBV10-3	TRBJ1-5	NA
TGTGCCAGCAGTCTCCCCGGGACAGGTATAGGGCCCCAGCATTTT	CASSLPGTGIGPQHF	TRBD1	15	TRBV28	TRBJ1-5	once
TGCGCCAGCAGCCTGGGACTAGCGGGAGGGCCAACCGCCTACAATGAGCAGTTCTTC	CASSLGLAGGPTAYNEQFF	TRBD2	19	TRBV5-1	TRBJ2-1	NA
TGTGCCAGCAGTTTAGGACAGGGGCACGAAAAACTGTTTTTT	CASSLGQGHEKLFF	TRBD1	14	TRBV28	TRBJ1-4	NA
TGTGCCAGCAGCGTTCGAACCGGGACAGACTACGAGCAGTACTTC	CASSVRTGTDYEQYF	TRBD1	15	TRBV9	TRBJ2-7	NA
TGTGCCAGCAGCGCCGCGGGGGTTCTCGACGGCGAGCAGTACTTC	CASSAAGVLDGEQYF	TRBD2	15	TRBV9	TRBJ2-7	NA
TGTGCCAGCAGCCCCATCGCCCGGGGGTCGGGTCAGCCCCAGCATTTT	CASSPIARGSGQPQHF	NA	16	TRBV28	TRBJ1-5	NA
TGTGCCACCAGCAGTCCTAGCTGGTACCAAGAGACCCAGTACTTC	CATSSPSWYQETQYF	NA	15	TRBV15	TRBJ2-5	NA
TGTGCCAGCTCACCACGGTACCGGGAGGGTCCAGATACGCAGTATTTT	CASSPRYREGPDTQYF	TRBD2	16	TRBV18	TRBJ2-3	once
TGTGCCAGTAGTCCGGACAGGGAAGTGCAGTACTTC	CASSPDREVQYF	TRBD1	12	TRBV19	TRBJ2-7	once
TGTGCCAGCTCAAACGGGACAGGGGTCTTTGGTAATGAAAAACTGTTTTTT	CASSNGTGVFGNEKLFF	TRBD1	17	TRBV18	TRBJ1-4	NA
TGTGCCAGCTCCCAGGACAGGGGCAATTCACCCCTCCACTTT	CASSQDRGNSPLHF	TRBD1	14	TRBV18	TRBJ1-6	few
TGTGCCAGCAGTGTAAGTGGGGGCCGTAATTCACCCCTCCACTTT	CASSVSGGRNSPLHF	NA	15	TRBV6-1	TRBJ1-6	NA
TGTGCCAGCAGCTTCGGTCGCGGTGCCTCCTACGAGCAGTACTTC	CASSFGRGASYEQYF	NA	15	TRBV7-8	TRBJ2-7	few
TGTGCCAGCTCACCACCCGAGACAGGGGGCGCTGGGGCCAACGTCCTGACTTTC	CASSPPETGGAGANVLTF	TRBD1	18	TRBV18	TRBJ2-6	NA
TGTGCCATCAGTGATGGGACTAGGGAAGAGACCCAGTACTTC	CAISDGTREETQYF	TRBD2	14	TRBV10-3	TRBJ2-5	NA
TGTGCCAGCAGTATACAGGGGACCGAGGCCCAGCATTTT	CASSIQGTEAQHF	TRBD1	13	TRBV2	TRBJ1-5	NA
TGTGCCAGCAGTCCGGACAGGGCAGGGGCCAACGTCCCGACTTTC	CASSPDRAGANVPTF	TRBD1	15	TRBV27	TRBJ2-6	NA
TGCGCCAGCAGCTTGGTTGTGGACTCTGAAGCTTTCTTT	CASSLVVDSEAFF	NA	13	TRBV5-1	TRBJ1-1	NA
TGCGCCACACAACAGGGGGTGAACACTGAAGCTTTCTTT	CATQQGVNTEAFF	TRBD1	13	TRBV10-1	TRBJ1-1	NA
TGCGCCAGCAGCTTAGGGGCCAGGGATACGCAGTATTTT	CASSLGARDTQYF	NA	13	TRBV5-1	TRBJ2-3	NA
TGCACCAGCAGCCTGCCGGGACAGGGGGCATCCTACGAGCAGTACTTC	CTSSLPGQGASYEQYF	NA	16	TRBV1	TRBJ2-7	NA
TGCGCCAGCAGCCAAGAACTAGCGGGAGGGATCTACAATGAGCAGTTCTTC	CASSQELAGGIYNEQFF	TRBD2	17	TRBV4-1	TRBJ2-1	NA
TGTGCCAGCAGTTTCGGGGACAGAAATGAAAAACTGTTTTTT	CASSFGDRNEKLFF	TRBD1	14	TRBV28	TRBJ1-4	NA
TGTGCCAGCAGCTTGGCCGGGGACAGCAGCGTCTCTGGAAACACCATATATTTT	CASSLAGDSSVSGNTIYF	TRBD1	18	TRBV5-6	TRBJ1-3	NA
TGTGCCAGCAGTTTATGGGGGCAAAGGGGAAACACCATATATTTT	CASSLWGQRGNTIYF	NA	15	TRBV28	TRBJ1-3	NA
TGTGCCAGCAGCTCCCAGGGACAGCAAACGAGCTACACCTTC	CASSSQGQQTSYTF	TRBD1	14	TRBV5-4	TRBJ1-2	NA
TGCGCCAGCAGCCCTCGGGACAGGTCGGAGACCCAGTACTTC	CASSPRDRSETQYF	TRBD1	14	TRBV5-1	TRBJ2-5	NA
TGTGCCAGTAGTATAAACGGACTAGCGGGGATATACAATGAGCAGTTCTTC	CASSINGLAGIYNEQFF	TRBD2	17	TRBV19	TRBJ2-1	NA
TGTGCCAGCAGCCAAGGGCCCCGACTAGGGGAAGAGACCCAGTACTTC	CASSQGPRLGEETQYF	NA	16	TRBV14	TRBJ2-5	NA
TGTGCCAGTAGTATAGTCAACAGTAACTATGGCTACACCTTC	CASSIVNSNYGYTF	NA	14	TRBV19	TRBJ1-2	NA
TGTGCCAGCATCACCACCGGAGATACGCAGTATTTT	CASITTGDTQYF	NA	12	TRBV28	TRBJ2-3	NA
TGTGCCAGCAGCACCTGGACTGAAAGCTACGAGCAGTACTTC	CASSTWTESYEQYF	NA	14	TRBV11-2	TRBJ2-7	NA
TGTGCCAGCAGCTTTGGCCCGAACACTGAAGCTTTCTTT	CASSFGPNTEAFF	NA	13	TRBV5-4	TRBJ1-1	NA
TGTGCCAGCAGCCAAGCGGGGGGGGCTGTTACATCACCCCTCCACTTT	CASSQAGGAVTSPLHF	NA	16	TRBV14	TRBJ1-6	NA
TGTGCCTGGACCCCCGACAGGCGGACACCCCTCCACTTT	CAWTPDRRTPLHF	NA	13	TRBV30	TRBJ1-6	NA
TGTGCCAGCAGCTTAATAGGCGGGGTGGAGACCCAGTACTTC	CASSLIGGVETQYF	NA	14	TRBV7-9	TRBJ2-5	NA
TGCGCCAGCAGCCAAGGGGGCGGAAACAATCAGCCCCAGCATTTT	CASSQGGGNNQPQHF	NA	15	TRBV4-1	TRBJ1-5	NA
TGTGCCAGCAGCGCCCAGACAGACTACGAGCAGTACTTC	CASSAQTDYEQYF	NA	13	TRBV7-6	TRBJ2-7	NA
TGCGCCAGCCAACGGACTAGCGGGAGGGGGGCCGGGGAGCTGTTTTTT	CASQRTSGRGAGELFF	TRBD2	16	TRBV5-1	TRBJ2-2	few
TGTGCCAGCAGTTTGGACGGACAGGGACAGCCCCAGCATTTT	CASSLDGQGQPQHF	TRBD1	14	TRBV27	TRBJ1-5	NA
TGTGCCAGCGGCGAGAGCGGGCCCTACAATGAGCAGTTCTTC	CASGESGPYNEQFF	NA	14	TRBV2	TRBJ2-1	NA